This T cell receptor beta chain came from a study of naive and memory T cell subsets. The beta constant-region primer was an equimolar mix of two oligonucleotides covering TRBC1 and TRBC2. Nested alpha and beta constant-region primers with the SP2 primer drove four PCR rounds on ligated cDNA. TCRdb re-called the UMI-ligation and nested PCR reads through MiXCR, storing one row per CDR3 protein. The table lists tens of thousands of distinct CDR3 sequences, under 20% of them singletons. The CDR3 consists of 14 residues. V gave up 5 bases and J gave up 3 bases, with 12 bases separating them. CMV status came from CD4+ IFNgamma after overnight CMV lysate stimulation. Sorting gates: effector memory CD45RA-CD27-, EMRA CD45RA+CD27-. Only a few counts were recorded for this clonotype.

The sample comprised effector memory CD4+ T cells from blood. As for subset: effector memory, CD45RA- CD27-. This rearrangement joins TRBV12-3 or TRBV12-4 to TRBJ2-3, with D uncertain. The sequence derives from a human donor in good health. This CDR3 reads CASSLDRWTDTQYF. The CDR3 nucleotides read TGTGCCAGCAGTCTGGACCGTTGGACAGATACGCAGTATTTT.